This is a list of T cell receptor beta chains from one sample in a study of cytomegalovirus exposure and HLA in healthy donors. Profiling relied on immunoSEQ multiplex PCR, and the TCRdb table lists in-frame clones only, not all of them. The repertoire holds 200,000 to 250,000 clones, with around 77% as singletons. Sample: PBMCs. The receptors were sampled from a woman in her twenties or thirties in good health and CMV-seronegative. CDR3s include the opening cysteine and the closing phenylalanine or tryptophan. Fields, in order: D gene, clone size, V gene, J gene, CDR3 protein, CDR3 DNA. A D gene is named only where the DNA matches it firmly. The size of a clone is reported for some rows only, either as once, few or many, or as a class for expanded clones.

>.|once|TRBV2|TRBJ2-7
CASSSDRSSYEQYF
TGTGCCAGCAGTTCGGACAGAAGCTCCTACGAGCAGTACTTC
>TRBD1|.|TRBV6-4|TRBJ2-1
CASSETGQGYPYNEQFF
TGTGCCAGCAGTGAGACGGGACAGGGGTATCCTTACAATGAGCAGTTCTTC
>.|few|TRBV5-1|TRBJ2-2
CASSPAGGDGELFF
TGCGCCAGCAGCCCAGCTGGGGGCGACGGGGAGCTGTTTTTT
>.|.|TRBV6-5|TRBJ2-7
CASSDTYEQYF
TGTGCCAGCAGTGATACTTACGAGCAGTACTTC
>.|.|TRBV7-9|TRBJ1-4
CASSLPEGGATNEKLFF
TGTGCCAGCAGCCTCCCGGAAGGGGGGGCAACTAATGAAAAACTGTTTTTT
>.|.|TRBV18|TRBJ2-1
CASSPLFASRNEQFF
TGTGCCAGCTCACCACTTTTCGCGAGCAGGAATGAGCAGTTCTTC
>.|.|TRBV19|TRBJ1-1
CASSIRGGPNTEAFF
TGTGCCAGTAGTATAAGGGGAGGACCCAACACTGAAGCTTTCTTT
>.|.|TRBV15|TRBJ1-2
CATSPGVSYGYPF
TGTGCCACCAGTCCGGGGGTTAGTTATGGCTACCCCTTC
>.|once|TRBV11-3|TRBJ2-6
CASSAGTPGANVLTF
TGTGCCAGCAGCGCGGGGACTCCTGGGGCCAACGTCCTGACTTTC
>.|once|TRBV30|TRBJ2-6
CAWSYIFSGANVLTF
TGTGCCTGGAGTTACATTTTCTCTGGGGCCAACGTCCTGACTTTC
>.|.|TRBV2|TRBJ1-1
CASSREVGAEAFF
TGTGCCAGCAGCAGGGAGGTGGGGGCTGAAGCTTTCTTT
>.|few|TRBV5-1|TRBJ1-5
CASSLVGPEGNQPQHF
TGCGCCAGCAGCTTGGTAGGGCCGGAGGGGAATCAGCCCCAGCATTTT
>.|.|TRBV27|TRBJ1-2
CASSLLQGCGYTF
TGTGCCAGCAGTTTACTTCAGGGATGCGGCTACACCTTC
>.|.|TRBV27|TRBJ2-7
CASSRTGRYEQYF
TGTGCCAGCAGCCGGACTGGACGATACGAGCAGTACTTC
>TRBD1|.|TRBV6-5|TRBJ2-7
CASSGRDRGYYEQYF
TGTGCCAGCAGTGGCCGGGACAGGGGCTACTACGAGCAGTACTTC
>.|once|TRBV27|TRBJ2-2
CASSPQYGELFF
TGTGCCAGCAGTCCGCAGTACGGGGAGCTGTTTTTT
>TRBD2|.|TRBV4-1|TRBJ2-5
CASSQVLAGGLETQYF
TGCGCCAGCAGCCAAGTTCTTGCGGGAGGGCTTGAGACCCAGTACTTC
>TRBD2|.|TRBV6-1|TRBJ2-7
CASSDRIGSGDHEQYF
TGTGCCAGCAGTGATAGGATCGGTAGCGGGGACCACGAGCAGTACTTC
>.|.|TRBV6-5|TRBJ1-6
CASSYGQFNSPLHF
TGTGCCAGCAGTTACGGACAATTTAATTCACCCCTCCACTTT
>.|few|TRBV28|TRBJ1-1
CASSLGQRNTEAFF
TGTGCCAGCAGTTTAGGACAGAGGAACACTGAAGCTTTCTTT
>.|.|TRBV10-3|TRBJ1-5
CAISESGGWVYGNQPQHF
TGTGCCATCAGTGAGTCCGGGGGATGGGTCTATGGCAATCAGCCCCAGCATTTT
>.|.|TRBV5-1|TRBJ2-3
CASSLVLAESTDTQYF
TGCGCCAGCAGCCTAGTGCTAGCCGAAAGCACAGATACGCAGTATTTT
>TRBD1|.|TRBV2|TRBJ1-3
CASTRQGNTIYF
TGTGCCAGCACCAGACAGGGGAACACCATATATTTT
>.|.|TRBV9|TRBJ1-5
CASSPEGVNQPQHF
TGTGCCAGCAGCCCCGAGGGAGTCAATCAGCCCCAGCATTTT
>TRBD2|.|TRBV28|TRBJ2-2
CASKLGLAGVKTGELFF
TGTGCCAGTAAATTGGGACTAGCGGGAGTAAAAACCGGGGAGCTGTTTTTT
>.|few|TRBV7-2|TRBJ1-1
CASSLFNRNTEAFF
TGTGCCAGCAGCTTGTTTAACAGGAACACTGAAGCTTTCTTT
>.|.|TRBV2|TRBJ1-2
CASTDTANYGYPF
TGTGCCAGCACGGACACCGCTAACTATGGCTACCCCTTC
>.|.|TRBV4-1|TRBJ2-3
CASSHQTLAGTDTQYF
TGCGCCAGCAGCCATCAGACTCTCGCCGGCACAGATACGCAGTATTTT
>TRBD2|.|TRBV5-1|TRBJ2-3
CASKLAGVTDTQYF
TGCGCCAGCAAGTTAGCGGGGGTCACAGATACGCAGTATTTT
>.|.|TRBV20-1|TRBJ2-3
CSADRGDTQYF
TGCAGTGCGGACCGGGGAGATACGCAGTATTTT
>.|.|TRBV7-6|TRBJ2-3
CASSLGPMSGSAQYF
TGTGCCAGCAGCTTAGGCCCGATGAGCGGTAGTGCGCAGTATTTT
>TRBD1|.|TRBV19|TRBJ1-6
CANSIPRTGRNSPLHF
TGTGCCAATAGTATTCCCCGGACAGGCCGCAATTCACCCCTCCACTTT
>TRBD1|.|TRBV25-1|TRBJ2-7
CASNSGQGVGEHYEQYF
TGTGCCAGCAATTCGGGACAGGGTGTAGGGGAACACTACGAGCAGTACTTC
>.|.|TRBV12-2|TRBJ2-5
CASRLAGDRGLSQETQYF
TGTGCAAGTCGCTTAGCAGGGGACAGGGGGCTTTCCCAAGAGACCCAGTACTTC
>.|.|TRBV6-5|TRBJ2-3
CATLGRGLTQYF
TGTGCCACTCTTGGGCGCGGACTAACGCAGTATTTT
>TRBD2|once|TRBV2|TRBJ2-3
CASSEAGRVTDTQYF
TGTGCCAGCAGTGAAGCGGGGAGGGTCACAGATACGCAGTATTTT
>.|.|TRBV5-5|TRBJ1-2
CASSFAGSLSYGYTF
TGTGCCAGCAGCTTCGCAGGGTCATTATCCTATGGCTACACCTTC
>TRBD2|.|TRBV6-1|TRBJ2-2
CASSVLSGRATPGELFF
TGTGCCAGCAGTGTTTTGTCCGGGAGGGCCACTCCCGGGGAGCTGTTTTTT
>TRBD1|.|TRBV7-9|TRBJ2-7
CASSIGQGPYEQYF
TGTGCCAGCAGCATCGGACAGGGACCCTACGAGCAGTACTTC
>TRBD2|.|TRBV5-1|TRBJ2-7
CASSQKLAGVSYEQYF
TGCGCCAGCAGCCAAAAACTAGCGGGGGTCTCCTACGAGCAGTACTTC
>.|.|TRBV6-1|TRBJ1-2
CATRAGAGYTF
TGTGCCACCCGGGCAGGGGCCGGCTACACCTTC
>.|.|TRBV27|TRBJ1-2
CASGILGEVVGYTF
TGTGCCAGCGGAATATTGGGGGAGGTAGTTGGCTACACCTTC
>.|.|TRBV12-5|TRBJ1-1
CASGLGYIAFF
TGTGCTAGTGGTTTGGGGTACATAGCTTTCTTT
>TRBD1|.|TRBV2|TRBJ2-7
CASSRGQGITYEQYF
TGTGCCAGCAGTAGGGGACAGGGTATTACCTACGAGCAGTACTTC
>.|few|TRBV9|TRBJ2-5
CASSLRPSQGGTQYF
TGTGCCAGCAGCCTGAGACCCTCTCAGGGGGGGACCCAGTACTTC
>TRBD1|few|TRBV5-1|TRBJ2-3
CASSFTATGTVKYF
TGCGCCAGCAGCTTTACCGCCACCGGGACAGTTAAGTATTTT
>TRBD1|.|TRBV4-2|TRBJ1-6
CASSQDGHRGQRSPLHF
TGTGCCAGCAGCCAAGATGGGCACAGGGGGCAACGGTCACCCCTCCACTTT